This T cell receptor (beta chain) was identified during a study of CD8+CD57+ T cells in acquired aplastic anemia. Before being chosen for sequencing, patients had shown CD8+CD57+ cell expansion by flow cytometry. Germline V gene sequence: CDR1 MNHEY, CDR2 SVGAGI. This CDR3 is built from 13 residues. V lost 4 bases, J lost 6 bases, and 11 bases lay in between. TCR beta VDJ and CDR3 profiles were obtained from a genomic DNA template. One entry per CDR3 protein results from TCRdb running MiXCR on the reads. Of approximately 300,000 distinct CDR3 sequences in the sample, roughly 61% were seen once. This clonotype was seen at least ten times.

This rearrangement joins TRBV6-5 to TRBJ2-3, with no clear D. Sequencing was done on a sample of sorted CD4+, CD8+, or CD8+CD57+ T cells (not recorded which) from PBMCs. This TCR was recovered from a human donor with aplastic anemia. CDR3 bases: TGTGCCAGCAGTTTTTTCCTTGGCGATACGCAGTATTTT. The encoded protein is CASSFFLGDTQYF.